Below, 7 T cell receptor beta chains from the same sample are listed, as sequenced in a study of blood T cells in healthy people across ages. A J-beta primer mix and a sample-barcoded 5' primer were used in a second PCR of about 7 to 12 cycles. TCRdb re-called the 5' RACE reads through MiXCR, storing one row per CDR3 protein. The table includes about 800,000 distinct CDR3 sequences, about three fifths detected once. The sequenced sample was blood. The receptor source for this set is a man aged 25 to 40 in good health.

The chain carries TRBV5-1 and TRBJ2-4; D uncertain. The CDR3 covers 15 residues. Germline V CDR1 and CDR2: SGHRS, YFSETQ. Deletions cut 2 bases from V and 1 base from J, with 10 bases between. CDR3 protein: CASSLSGDAKNIQYF. The CDR3, as DNA: TGCGCCAGCAGCTTATCTGGTGACGCCAAAAACATTCAGTACTTC. The full variable domain, in which reference TRBV5-1 and TRBJ2-4 provide the parts outside the CDR3, is KAGVTQTPRYLIKTRGQQVTLSCSPISGHRSVSWYQQTPGQGLQFLFEYFSETQRNKGNFPGRFSGRQFSNSRSEMNVSTLELGDSALYLCASSLSGDAKNIQYFGAGTRLSVL.

A few counts support this clonotype. The genes are TRBV20-1 and TRBJ2-5; D is perhaps TRBD2 (6 bases). CDR1 DFQATT and CDR2 SNEGSKA come from the germline V gene (reference sequence). This CDR3 spans 12 amino acids. The V and J ends lost 6 bases and 5 bases respectively, with 13 bases between them. Here the CDR3 reads CSALGSGETQYF. CDR3 bases: TGCAGTGCCCTCGGGAGCGGGGAGACCCAGTACTTC.

Worth noting for this clonotype: A much larger clone lies one base from this, so it may be a read error. This chain joins TRBV9 and TRBJ2-1; TRBD2 matches at 8 bases. CDR3 length: 16 residues. CDR1 is SGDLS and CDR2 is YYNGEE in the germline V gene. As DNA, the CDR3 is TGTGCCGGCAGCGCCGGACTAGCTTCATCCTACAATGAGCAGTTCTTC. Amino acid sequence: CAGSAGLASSYNEQFF.

The chain is built from TRBV20-1 and TRBJ1-2; D is possibly TRBD1 (5 bases). The CDR3 length is 12 residues. V was clipped by 4 bases and J by 8 bases, with 14 bases between them. Germline CDR1 and CDR2: DFQATT and SNEGSKA (reference sequence). CDR3 in DNA: TGCAGTGCTACAGGGTGGGGGTACGGCTACACCTTC. Protein: CSATGWGYGYTF.

The chain recombines TRBV4-3 with TRBJ2-7; D gene uncertain. Germline loops: CDR1 LGHNA, CDR2 YSLEER. The CDR3 has 16 amino acids. The V end was cut by 1 base, the J end by 2 bases, with 15 bases between. The CDR3 protein is CASSQVQGPPAYEQYF. CDR3 nucleotides: TGCGCCAGCAGCCAAGTCCAAGGACCTCCTGCCTACGAGCAGTACTTC.

The table lists this clonotype with a count of one. The V gene is TRBV20-1, the J gene TRBJ2-1, with a possible D match to TRBD1 (6 bases). The CDR3 length is 15 residues. Germline V CDR1 and CDR2: DFQATT, SNEGSKA (reference sequence). Trimming pared 5 bases from V and 2 bases from J, leaving 16 bases between. The CDR3: CSAAPGDPTYNEQFF. In DNA form, the CDR3 reads TGCAGTGCTGCCCCAGGGGACCCAACCTACAATGAGCAGTTCTTC.

J is TRBJ2-1 and V is TRBV3-1, with a tentative D call TRBD2 (6 bases). Germline loops: CDR1 LGHDT, CDR2 YNNKEL (reference sequence). The CDR3 has 13 amino acids. V was shortened by 8 bases and J by 5 bases, with 13 bases between the two germline ends. The CDR3 DNA reads TGTGCCAGCCGGGACTTAAGGCACAATGAGCAGTTCTTC. The encoded protein is CASRDLRHNEQFF.